This TCR beta chain was documented in a study of monozygotic twins with inflammatory bowel disease. Study-wide results and caveats: IBD-affected twins scored below their healthy co-twins in TCRbeta diversity (inverse Simpson). Clonotype overlap with others was lower in IBD patients than in healthy twins, a difference that was greatest with disease activity.

Each donor had roughly 2.3 ml of blood drawn. Note on this clonotype: Its antigen remains unknown.

CDR3 length equals 13 residues. The germline gives CDR1 LGHNA, CDR2 YNFKEQ. After re-calling the 5' RACE reads, TCRdb lists one entry per CDR3 protein, DNA absent. Recorded for this sample: about 99,000 distinct CDR3 sequences. This receptor was taken from a human donor with ulcerative colitis or Crohn's disease, or a healthy co-twin of an affected twin (not recorded which). The V gene is TRBV4-2, the J gene TRBJ2-1. The sample comprised blood. The CDR3 sequence: CASRLNNYPEQFF.